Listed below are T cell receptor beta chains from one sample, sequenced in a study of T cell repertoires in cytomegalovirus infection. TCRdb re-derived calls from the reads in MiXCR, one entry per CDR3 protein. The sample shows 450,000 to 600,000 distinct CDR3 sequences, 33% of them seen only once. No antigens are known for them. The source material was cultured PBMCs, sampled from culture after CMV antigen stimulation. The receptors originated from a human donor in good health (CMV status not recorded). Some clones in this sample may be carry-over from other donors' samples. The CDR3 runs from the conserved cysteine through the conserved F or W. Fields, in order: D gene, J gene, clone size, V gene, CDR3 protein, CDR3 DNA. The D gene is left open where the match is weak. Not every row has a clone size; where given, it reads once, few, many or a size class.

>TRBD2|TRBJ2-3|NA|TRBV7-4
CASSLVASGKDTQYF
TGTGCCAGCAGCTTAGTGGCTAGCGGGAAGGATACGCAGTATTTT
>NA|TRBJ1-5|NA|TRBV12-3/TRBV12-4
CASSNQPQHF
TGTGCCAGCAGCAATCAGCCCCAGCATTTT
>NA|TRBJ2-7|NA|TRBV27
CASRDVGVGYEQYF
TGTGCCAGTCGCGACGTGGGGGTAGGGTACGAGCAGTACTTC
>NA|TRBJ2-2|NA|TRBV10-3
CAISDQERGYTGELFF
TGTGCCATCAGTGACCAGGAACGAGGGTACACCGGGGAGCTGTTTTTT
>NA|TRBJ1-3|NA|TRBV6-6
CASNDNSGNTIYF
TGTGCCAGCAATGACAATTCTGGAAACACCATATATTTT
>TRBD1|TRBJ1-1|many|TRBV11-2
CASVGTGGLRAFF
TGTGCCAGCGTGGGGACAGGGGGCTTAAGGGCTTTCTTT
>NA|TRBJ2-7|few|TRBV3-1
CASSGQRTYEQYF
TGTGCCAGCAGCGGTCAGCGGACCTACGAGCAGTACTTC
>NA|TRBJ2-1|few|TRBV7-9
CASSPGETYNEQFF
TGTGCCAGCAGCCCCGGGGAGACCTACAATGAGCAGTTCTTC
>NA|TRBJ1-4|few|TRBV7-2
CASSLGGPNEKLFF
TGTGCCAGCAGCTTAGGGGGTCCTAATGAAAAACTGTTTTTT
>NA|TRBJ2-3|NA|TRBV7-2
CASSLSPRTDTQYF
TGTGCCAGCAGCTTAAGCCCTCGCACAGATACGCAGTATTTT
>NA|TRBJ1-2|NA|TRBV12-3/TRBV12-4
CASRDGNYGYTF
TGTGCCAGCAGGGACGGTAACTATGGCTACACCTTC
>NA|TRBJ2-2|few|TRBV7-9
CASSLLGASDTGELFF
TGTGCCAGCAGCTTATTGGGGGCGTCGGACACCGGGGAGCTGTTTTTT
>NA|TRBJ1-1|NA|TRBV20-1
CSARGMTGAVNTEAFF
TGCAGTGCTAGAGGGATGACGGGGGCGGTCAACACTGAAGCTTTCTTT
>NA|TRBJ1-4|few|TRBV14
CASSQVKGPGWEKLFF
TGTGCCAGCAGCCAAGTCAAGGGGCCCGGTTGGGAAAAACTGTTTTTT
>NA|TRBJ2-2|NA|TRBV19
CASSIPIGTDTGELFF
TGTGCCAGTAGTATCCCCATCGGGACTGACACCGGGGAGCTGTTTTTT
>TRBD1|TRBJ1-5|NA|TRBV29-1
CSVGDSSNQPQHF
TGCAGCGTTGGGGACAGTAGCAATCAGCCCCAGCATTTT
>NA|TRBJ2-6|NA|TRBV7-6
CASSSAGGSGANVLTF
TGTGCCAGCAGCTCGGCCGGGGGCTCTGGGGCCAACGTCCTGACTTTC
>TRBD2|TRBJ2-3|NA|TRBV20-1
CSAPRSGNTDTQYF
TGCAGTGCCCCCAGGAGCGGGAACACAGATACGCAGTATTTT